This TCR beta chain was obtained from a study of cytomegalovirus exposure and HLA in healthy donors. Study background: Caucasian-associated ancestry cluster membership applied to around 76% of around 400 genotyped donors.

The PCR had 60 Vbeta and 13 Jbeta primers. Profiled with immunoSEQ multiplex PCR; TCRdb holds only in-frame clones, not every one. The sample comprises about 130,000 clones, roughly 89% of which are singletons, and about 5% rests with the top ten. V lost 9 bases and J lost 5, with 15 bases in between. The CDR3 has 13 residues. The V gene's germline CDR1 is SGHRS and CDR2 YFSETQ. This chain connects TRBV5-1 to TRBJ2-1, with TRBD1 as a possible D gene (5 bases). This sequence originates from a woman between 25 and 40 years old in good health and CMV-seronegative. Sequencing was performed on PBMCs. CDR3 nucleotide sequence: TGCGCCACCAAGGGGTATTCCCACAATGAGCAGTTCTTC. Protein product: CATKGYSHNEQFF.